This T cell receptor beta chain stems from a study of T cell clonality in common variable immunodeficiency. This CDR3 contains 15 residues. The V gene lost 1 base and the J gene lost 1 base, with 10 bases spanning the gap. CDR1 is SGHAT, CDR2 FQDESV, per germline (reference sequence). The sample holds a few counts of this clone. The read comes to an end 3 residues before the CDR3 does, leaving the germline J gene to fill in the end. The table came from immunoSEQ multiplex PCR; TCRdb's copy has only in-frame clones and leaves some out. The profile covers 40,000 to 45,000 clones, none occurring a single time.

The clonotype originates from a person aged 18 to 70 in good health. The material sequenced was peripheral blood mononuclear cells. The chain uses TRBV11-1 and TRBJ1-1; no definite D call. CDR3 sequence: CASSLERSWNTEAFF. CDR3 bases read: TGTGCCAGCAGCTTAGAAAGGTCTTGGAACACTGAA.